Described below is a single T cell receptor beta chain sequence and its context. This entry is derived from a study of cytomegalovirus exposure and HLA in healthy donors. Healthy individuals who donated bone marrow served as the donors. V lost 3 bases, J lost 1 base, and 3 bases lay in between. The CDR3 length is 12 residues. CDR1 SQVTM and CDR2 ANQGSEA come from the germline V gene. Primers included in the PCR were 60 Vbeta and 13 Jbeta primers. Libraries were prepared by immunoSEQ multiplex PCR; TCRdb keeps only in-frame clonotypes and omits some of them. The table shows fewer than 100,000 clones, with around 76% occurring only once.

This chain joins TRBV29-1 and TRBJ2-2, with no clear D. The receptor comes from a man between 35 and 55 years old in good health and CMV-seropositive. The sample consisted of PBMCs. The CDR3 loop reads CSVDQNTGELFF. CDR3 DNA sequence: TGCAGCGTTGATCAGAACACCGGGGAGCTGTTTTTT.